This T cell receptor beta chain was sequenced in a study of blood T cell repertoires in COVID-19. Study in general: From T cells, B-cell-depleted T cells, or PBMCs came the material, which was cDNA or gDNA.

In its sample, this clone was seen a few times. Original handling: Researchers report that nucleated cell counts were estimated from reference gene primer amplification. Method: immunoSEQ multiplex PCR; TCRdb's copy keeps in-frame clones and lacks some. V and J calls and clone size are as listed in that table; D and trimming were resolved from the DNA. The sample carries 150,000 to 200,000 clones, around 80% recorded once. Trimming shortened V by 3 bases and J by 7 bases, and 11 bases separated the two germline ends. The CDR3 is 14 amino acids. Per germline, CDR1 SGHRS and CDR2 YFSETQ. The sequence came from a man aged 50 or older who had recovered from COVID-19. The J gene is TRBJ1-6, the V gene TRBV5-1; TRBD1 is a possible D gene (6 bases). Sequenced: PBMCs or T cells enriched from blood (not recorded which). The DNA for the CDR3 is TGCGCCAGCAGCTCGGGACAATGGAATTCACCCCTCCACTTT. The encoded protein is CASSSGQWNSPLHF.